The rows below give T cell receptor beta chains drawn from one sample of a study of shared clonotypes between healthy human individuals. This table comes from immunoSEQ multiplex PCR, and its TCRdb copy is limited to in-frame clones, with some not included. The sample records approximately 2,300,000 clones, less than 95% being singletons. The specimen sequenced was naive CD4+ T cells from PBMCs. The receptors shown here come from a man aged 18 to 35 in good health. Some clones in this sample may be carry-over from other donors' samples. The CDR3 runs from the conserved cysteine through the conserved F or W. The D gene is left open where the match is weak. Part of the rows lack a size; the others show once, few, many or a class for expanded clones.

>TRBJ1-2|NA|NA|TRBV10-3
TGTGCCATCAGTAGGGGGGACTATGGCTACACCTTC
CAISRGDYGYTF
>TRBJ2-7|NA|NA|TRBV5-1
TGCGCCAGCAGCGGAGGTCTGGGACACGCCTACGAGCAGTACTTC
CASSGGLGHAYEQYF
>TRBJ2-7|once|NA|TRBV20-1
TGCAGTGCGAGGACCGGGGCCGAGCAGTACTTC
CSARTGAEQYF
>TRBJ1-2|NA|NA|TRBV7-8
TGTGCCAGCAGCTTTACTGCATATGGCTACACCTTC
CASSFTAYGYTF
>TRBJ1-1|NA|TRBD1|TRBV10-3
TGTGCCTCAAACTTCGCAGGGGGAACTGAAGCTTTCTTT
CASNFAGGTEAFF
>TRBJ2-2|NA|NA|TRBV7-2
TGTGCCAGCAGCTTGGCAGGACCGACCTCTGCGAACACCGGGGAGCTGTTTTTT
CASSLAGPTSANTGELFF
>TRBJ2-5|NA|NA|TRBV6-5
TGTGCCAGCAGTTACTCTGACAGGAAAGAGACCCAGTACTTC
CASSYSDRKETQYF
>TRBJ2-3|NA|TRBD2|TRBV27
TGTGCCAGCAGTCCCAGGGCGACAGGGAGCACTAGCGGGAGGCACGCAGATACGCAGTATTTT
CASSPRATGSTSGRHADTQYF
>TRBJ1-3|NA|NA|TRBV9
TGTGCCAGCGGTACACAGTCCTCTGGAAACACCATATATTTT
CASGTQSSGNTIYF
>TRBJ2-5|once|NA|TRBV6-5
TGTGCCAGCAGACTCGGAGAACGAGAGACCCAGTACTTC
CASRLGERETQYF
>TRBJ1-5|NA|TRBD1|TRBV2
TGTGCCAGCAGTGGGGGACAGGGCGGGCAGCCCCAGCATTTT
CASSGGQGGQPQHF
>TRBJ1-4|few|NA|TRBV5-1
TGCGCCAGCAGCTTCAGTGCAACTAATGAAAAACTGTTTTTT
CASSFSATNEKLFF
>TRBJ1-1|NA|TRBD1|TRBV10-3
TGTGCCATCAGTGAGTCAACAGGGGGAACTGAAGCTTTCTTT
CAISESTGGTEAFF
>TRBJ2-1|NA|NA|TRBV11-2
TGTGCCAGCAGCTCCTACCGGGAGAGCTCCTACAATGAGCAGTTCTTC
CASSSYRESSYNEQFF